Presented here are 13 T cell receptor beta chains from one specimen sequenced in a study of blood T cell repertoires in COVID-19. Method: immunoSEQ multiplex PCR; TCRdb's copy keeps in-frame clones and lacks some. The table lists some 240,000 clones, 88% of them singletons. The sample comprised peripheral blood. The receptor set was obtained from a woman in her 70s with COVID-19, enrolled during active disease.

CDR3 region: CASSLGQGLGNTGELFF. CDR3 nucleotide sequence: TGTGCCAGCAGTCTTGGGCAGGGGCTCGGGAACACCGGGGAGCTGTTTTTT. This chain links TRBV28 with TRBJ2-2; D might be TRBD1 (6 bases). This CDR3 has 17 residues. Per the germline V gene, CDR1 is MDHEN and CDR2 is SYDVKM. The V and J ends lost 5 bases and 1 base respectively, with 17 bases between them.

V usage is TRBV5-1 and J usage is TRBJ2-2; TRBD2 aligns across 14 bases. The CDR3 is made up of 16 amino acids. Germline V lookup: CDR1 SGHRS, CDR2 YFSETQ. With 3 bases clipped from V and 6 bases from J, the junction kept 4 bases outside the gene matches. CDR3 sequence reads: CASSYRLAGGPGELFF. CDR3 coding DNA: TGCGCCAGCAGCTACCGACTAGCGGGAGGGCCCGGGGAGCTGTTTTTT.

The chain couples TRBV6-5 to TRBJ1-4; D remains unclear. From germline, CDR1 is MNHEY and CDR2 SVGAGI. This CDR3 has 11 residues. V lost 7 bases and J 4 bases, leaving 4 bases between the germline ends. The CDR3 nucleotides are TGTGCCAGCACCTTTAATGAAAAACTGTTTTTT. Amino acids: CASTFNEKLFF.

The chain combines TRBV11-2 with TRBJ1-6, with TRBD1 matching over 8 bases. V was clipped by 5 bases and J by 5 bases; unmatched bases: 2. The CDR3 sequence is 14 residues long. From germline, CDR1 is SGHAT and CDR2 FQNNGV. The CDR3, as DNA: TGTGCCAGCAGCCCACAGGGGGATAATTCACCCCTCCACTTT. Translated: CASSPQGDNSPLHF.

This chain links TRBV11-2 with TRBJ2-7, with TRBD2 matching 9 bases. The CDR3 is 15 residues long. The germline V gene encodes CDR1 SGHAT and CDR2 FQNNGV. V was clipped by 6 bases and J by 2 bases; unmatched bases: 8. The CDR3 region has the DNA TGTGCCAGCAGACTCGGACTAGCGAAAACCTACGAGCAGTACTTC. This sequence encodes CASRLGLAKTYEQYF.

This clone was counted a few times. CDR3 in DNA: TGTGCCACCAAGACGGGGGGCGAAGGAAACACCATATATTTT. This sequence encodes CATKTGGEGNTIYF. The chain recombines TRBV28 with TRBJ1-3; TRBD1 is a possible D gene (6 bases). The CDR3 runs 14 residues. Trimming shortened V by 10 bases and J by 4 bases, and 17 bases separated the two germline ends. Germline V gene data show CDR1 as MDHEN and CDR2 as SYDVKM.

The rearrangement uses TRBV2 and TRBJ1-4; 7 bases line up with TRBD1. CDR1 and CDR2 from the germline V gene are SNHLY and FYNNEI. CDR3 length: 13 residues. Trimming cost V 5 bases and J 8 bases; bases outside gene matches: 5. The CDR3 region has the DNA TGTGCCAGCAGTTACAGGGGAGGCGAAAAACTGTTTTTT. It codes for CASSYRGGEKLFF.

The chain employs TRBV27 and TRBJ2-5; TRBD1 might be the D (5 bases). The germline V gene has CDR1 MNHEY and CDR2 SMNVEV (reference sequence). Between the trimmed V and J ends, which lost 6 bases and 6 bases, there was a span of 14 bases. CDR3 size: 13 residues. The CDR3 loop is CASRDTGTQTQYF. The CDR3 nucleotides read TGTGCCAGCAGGGATACAGGTACCCAGACCCAGTACTTC.

This clone was found a few times. The rearrangement joins TRBV2 to TRBJ1-4, with D possibly matching TRBD1 (6 bases). The CDR3 extends over 11 amino acids. Trimming shortened V by 6 bases and J by 7 bases, and 6 bases separated the two germline ends. Germline lookup yields CDR1 SNHLY and CDR2 FYNNEI. The CDR3 bases are TGTGCCAGCAGGACAGGTGAAAAACTGTTTTTT. This sequence encodes CASRTGEKLFF.

This clone was found once. The gene calls are TRBV19 and TRBJ1-2; a possible D gene is TRBD1 (6 bases). V was shortened by 8 bases and J by 2 bases, with 9 bases between the two germline ends. The germline V gene has CDR1 LNHDA and CDR2 SQIVND (reference sequence). The CDR3 sequence is 12 residues long. For the CDR3, the DNA is TGTGCCAGTCAAACAGGGAACTATGGCTACACCTTC. Residues: CASQTGNYGYTF.

V is TRBV6-5 and J is TRBJ1-4; 10 bases align to TRBD1. Trimming at V came to 5 bases and at J to 7 bases, leaving 1 base not matched to a gene. The germline V gene has CDR1 MNHEY and CDR2 SVGAGI. CDR3 length equals 13 residues. The CDR3 sequence is CASSRTGGEKLFF. The CDR3 DNA follows: TGTGCCAGCAGTCGGACAGGGGGTGAAAAACTGTTTTTT.

The V and J genes are TRBV2 and TRBJ1-5; D might be TRBD1 (5 bases). Looked up from germline, CDR1 is SNHLY and CDR2 is FYNNEI. V lost 4 bases and J lost 3, with 7 bases in between. This CDR3 spans 13 amino acids. CDR3 DNA: TGTGCCAGCAGTGGGACACTCAATCAGCCCCAGCATTTT. Protein: CASSGTLNQPQHF.

The J gene is TRBJ1-4, the V gene TRBV6-5; D gene uncertain. The CDR3 has 16 residues. V shed 2 bases and J shed 0 bases, with 10 bases lying between them. The V gene's germline CDR1 is MNHEY and CDR2 SVGAGI. The CDR3 coding sequence is TGTGCCAGCAGTTACACGGGAGTTGCAACTAATGAAAAACTGTTTTTT. It codes for CASSYTGVATNEKLFF.